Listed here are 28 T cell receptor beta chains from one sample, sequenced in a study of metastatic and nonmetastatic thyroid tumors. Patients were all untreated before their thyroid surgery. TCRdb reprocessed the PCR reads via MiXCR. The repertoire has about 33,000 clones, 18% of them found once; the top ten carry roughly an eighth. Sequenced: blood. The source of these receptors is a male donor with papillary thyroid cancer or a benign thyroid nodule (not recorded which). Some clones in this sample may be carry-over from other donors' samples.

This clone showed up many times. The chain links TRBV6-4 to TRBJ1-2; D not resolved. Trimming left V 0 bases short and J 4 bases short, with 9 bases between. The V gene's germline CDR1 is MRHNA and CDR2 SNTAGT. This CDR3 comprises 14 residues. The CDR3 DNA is TGTGCCAGCAGTGACTCGGGGAAACTCTATGGCTACACCTTC. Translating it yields CASSDSGKLYGYTF.

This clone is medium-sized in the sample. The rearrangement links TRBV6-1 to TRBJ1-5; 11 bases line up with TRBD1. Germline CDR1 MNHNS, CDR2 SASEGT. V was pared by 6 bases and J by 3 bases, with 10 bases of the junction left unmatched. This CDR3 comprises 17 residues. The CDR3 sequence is CASRNPGTGGINQPQHF. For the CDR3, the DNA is TGTGCCAGCAGAAACCCCGGGACAGGGGGGATCAATCAGCCCCAGCATTTT.

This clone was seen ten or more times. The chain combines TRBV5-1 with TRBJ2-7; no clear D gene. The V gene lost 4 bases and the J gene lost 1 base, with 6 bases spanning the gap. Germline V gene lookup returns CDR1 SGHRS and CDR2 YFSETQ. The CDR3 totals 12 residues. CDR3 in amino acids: CASSQSSYEQYF. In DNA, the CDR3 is TGCGCCAGCAGCCAATCGTCCTACGAGCAGTACTTC.

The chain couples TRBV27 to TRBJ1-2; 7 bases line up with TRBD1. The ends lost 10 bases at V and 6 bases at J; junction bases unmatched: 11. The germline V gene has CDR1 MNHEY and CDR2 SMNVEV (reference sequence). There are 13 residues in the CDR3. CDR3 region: CATDPNRGNGYTF. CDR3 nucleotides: TGTGCCACGGACCCGAACAGGGGCAATGGCTACACCTTC.

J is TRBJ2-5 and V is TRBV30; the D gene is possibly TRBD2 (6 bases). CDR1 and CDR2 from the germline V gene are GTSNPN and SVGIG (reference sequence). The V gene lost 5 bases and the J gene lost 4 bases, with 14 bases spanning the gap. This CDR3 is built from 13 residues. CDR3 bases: TGTGCCTGGGAGGAGGGTAGCGGAGAGACCCAGTACTTC. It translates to CAWEEGSGETQYF.

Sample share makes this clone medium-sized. The CDR3 DNA is TGTGCCAGCAGCCTGCTTTTGGGCGCAGATACGCAGTATTTT. The encoded protein is CASSLLLGADTQYF. This chain joins TRBV6-2 or TRBV6-3 and TRBJ2-3; D gene uncertain. The CDR3 consists of 14 residues. V lost 6 bases and J 4 bases, leaving 14 bases between the germline ends. Germline V lookup: CDR1 MNHEY, CDR2 SVGEGT.

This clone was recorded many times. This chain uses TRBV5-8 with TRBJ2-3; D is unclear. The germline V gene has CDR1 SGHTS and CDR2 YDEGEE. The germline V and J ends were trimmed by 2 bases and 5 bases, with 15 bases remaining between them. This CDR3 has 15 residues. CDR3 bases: TGTGCCAGCAGCTTTAACTCCATCGAGCAAGATACGCAGTATTTT. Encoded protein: CASSFNSIEQDTQYF.

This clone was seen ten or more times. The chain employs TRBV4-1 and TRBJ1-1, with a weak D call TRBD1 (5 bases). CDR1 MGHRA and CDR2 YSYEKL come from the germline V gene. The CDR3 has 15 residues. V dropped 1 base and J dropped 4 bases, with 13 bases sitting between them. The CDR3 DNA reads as TGCGCCAGCAGCCAAGGGGAGGGGTTGGTCACTGAAGCTTTCTTT. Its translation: CASSQGEGLVTEAFF.

In DNA, the CDR3 is TGTGCCAGCAGCGGGTTGGGGGACTACGAGCAGTACTTC. Protein sequence: CASSGLGDYEQYF. The rearrangement joins TRBV2 to TRBJ2-7, with D perhaps TRBD1 or TRBD2 (5 bases each). This CDR3 has 13 residues. CDR1 and CDR2 (germline): SNHLY, FYNNEI. Trimming removed 6 bases at V and 3 bases at J, with 12 bases between.

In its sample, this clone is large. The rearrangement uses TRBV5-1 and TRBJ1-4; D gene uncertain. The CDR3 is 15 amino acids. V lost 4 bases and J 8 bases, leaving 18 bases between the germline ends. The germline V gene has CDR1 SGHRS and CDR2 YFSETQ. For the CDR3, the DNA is TGCGCCAGCAGCCCGGGGATCGACCTGAAAGAAAAACTGTTTTTT. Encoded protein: CASSPGIDLKEKLFF.

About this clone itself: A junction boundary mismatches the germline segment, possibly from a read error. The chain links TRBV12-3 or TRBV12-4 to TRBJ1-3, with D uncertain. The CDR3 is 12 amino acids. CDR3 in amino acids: CAGSRSGNSIYF. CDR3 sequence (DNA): TGTGCCGGCAGCCGATCTGGAAACTCCATATATTTT.

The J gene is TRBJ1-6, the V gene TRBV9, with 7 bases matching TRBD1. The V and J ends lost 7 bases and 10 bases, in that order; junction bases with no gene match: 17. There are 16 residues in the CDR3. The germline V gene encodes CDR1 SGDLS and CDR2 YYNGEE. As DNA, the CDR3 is TGTGCCAGCCGCCCAGACCGACAGGGACTCGAATCACCCCTCCACTTT. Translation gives CASRPDRQGLESPLHF.

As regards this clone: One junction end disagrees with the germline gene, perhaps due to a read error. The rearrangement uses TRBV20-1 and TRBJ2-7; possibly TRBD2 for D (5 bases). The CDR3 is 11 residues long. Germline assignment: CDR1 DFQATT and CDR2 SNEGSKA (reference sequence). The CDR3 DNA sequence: TGCAGTACTAGAGTCCAGGCAGAGCAGTACTTC. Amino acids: CSTRVQAEQYF.

The DNA for the CDR3 is TGTGCCAGCAGTTTGGGGGCCCTCACAGATACGCAGTATTTT. It translates to CASSLGALTDTQYF. The chain employs TRBV27 and TRBJ2-3; possibly TRBD1 for D (6 bases). This CDR3 is 14 amino acids long. The germline gives CDR1 MNHEY, CDR2 SMNVEV (reference sequence). Deletions cut 3 bases from V and 2 bases from J, with 9 bases between.

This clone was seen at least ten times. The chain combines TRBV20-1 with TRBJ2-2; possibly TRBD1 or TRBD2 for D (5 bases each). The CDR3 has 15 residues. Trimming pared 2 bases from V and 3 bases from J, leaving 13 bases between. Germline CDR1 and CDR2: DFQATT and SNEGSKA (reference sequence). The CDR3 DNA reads TGCAGTGCTAGAAGTTCGGGGCTGGACACCGGGGAGCTGTTTTTT. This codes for CSARSSGLDTGELFF.

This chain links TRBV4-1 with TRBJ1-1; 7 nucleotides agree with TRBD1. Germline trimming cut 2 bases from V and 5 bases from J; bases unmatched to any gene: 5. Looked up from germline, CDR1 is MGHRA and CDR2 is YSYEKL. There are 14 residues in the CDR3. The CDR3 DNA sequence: TGCGCCAGCAGCCAACCTACAGGGGAAACTGAAGCTTTCTTT. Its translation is CASSQPTGETEAFF.

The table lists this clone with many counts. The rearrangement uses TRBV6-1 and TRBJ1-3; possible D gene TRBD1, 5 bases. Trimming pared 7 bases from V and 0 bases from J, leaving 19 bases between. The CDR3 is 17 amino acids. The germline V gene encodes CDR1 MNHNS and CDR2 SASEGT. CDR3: CASIRQFHPSSGNTIYF. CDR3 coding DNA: TGTGCCAGCATAAGACAGTTCCATCCTTCCTCTGGAAACACCATATATTTT.

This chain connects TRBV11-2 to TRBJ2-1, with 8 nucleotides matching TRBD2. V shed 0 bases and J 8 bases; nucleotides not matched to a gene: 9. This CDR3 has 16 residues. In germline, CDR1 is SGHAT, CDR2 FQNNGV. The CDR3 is CASSLDELAVLDEQFF. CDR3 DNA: TGTGCCAGCAGCTTAGATGAACTAGCGGTATTGGATGAGCAGTTCTTC.

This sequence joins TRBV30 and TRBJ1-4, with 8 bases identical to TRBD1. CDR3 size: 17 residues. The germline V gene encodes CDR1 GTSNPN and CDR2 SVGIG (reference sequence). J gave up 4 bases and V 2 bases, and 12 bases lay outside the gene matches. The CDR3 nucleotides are TGTGCCTGGAGTCCAGCGTGGCAGGGGGCAAATAATGAAAAACTGTTTTTT. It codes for CAWSPAWQGANNEKLFF.

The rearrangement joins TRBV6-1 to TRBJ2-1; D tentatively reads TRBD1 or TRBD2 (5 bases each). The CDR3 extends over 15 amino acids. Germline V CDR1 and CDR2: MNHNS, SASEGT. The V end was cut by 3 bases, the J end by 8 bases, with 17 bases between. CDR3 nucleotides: TGTGCCAGCAGTGACGAGGCTGAGGGGTGTCATGAGCAGTTCTTC. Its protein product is CASSDEAEGCHEQFF.

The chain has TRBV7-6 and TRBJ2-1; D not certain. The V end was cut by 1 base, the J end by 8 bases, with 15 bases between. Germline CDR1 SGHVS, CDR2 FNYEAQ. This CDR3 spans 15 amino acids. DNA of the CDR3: TGTGCCAGCAGCTTAGAGCCGTCCTCTGGCCATGAGCAGTTCTTC. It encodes CASSLEPSSGHEQFF.

The CDR3 reads CATNYRGYGGYTF. The CDR3 nucleotides read TGTGCCACCAACTACAGGGGATACGGGGGCTACACCTTC. The chain uses TRBV28 and TRBJ1-2; TRBD1 matches 7 bases. The V segment lost 10 bases and the J segment 8 bases; nucleotides outside the gene matches: 13. The germline CDR1 and CDR2 sequences are MDHEN and SYDVKM. The CDR3 is 13 amino acids.

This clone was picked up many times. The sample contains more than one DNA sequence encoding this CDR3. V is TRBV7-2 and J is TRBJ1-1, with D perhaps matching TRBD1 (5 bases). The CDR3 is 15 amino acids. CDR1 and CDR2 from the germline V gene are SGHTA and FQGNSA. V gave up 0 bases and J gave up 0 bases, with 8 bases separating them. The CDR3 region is CASSLAQDLNTEAFF. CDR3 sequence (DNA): TGTGCCAGCAGCTTAGCACAGGATCTGAACACTGAAGCTTTCTTT. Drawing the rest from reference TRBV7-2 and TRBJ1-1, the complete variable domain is GAGVSQSPSNKVTEKGKDVELRCDPISGHTALYWYRQSLGQGLEFLIYFQGNSAPDKSGLPSDRFSAERTGGSVSTLTIQRTQQEDSAVYLCASSLAQDLNTEAFFGQGTRLTVV.

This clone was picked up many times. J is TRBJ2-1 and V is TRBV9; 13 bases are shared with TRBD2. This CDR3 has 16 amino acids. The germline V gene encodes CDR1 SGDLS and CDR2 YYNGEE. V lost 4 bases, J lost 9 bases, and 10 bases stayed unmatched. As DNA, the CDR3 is TGTGCCAGCAGCACCCGGACTAGCGGGGGCACCGCTGAGCAGTTCTTC. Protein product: CASSTRTSGGTAEQFF.

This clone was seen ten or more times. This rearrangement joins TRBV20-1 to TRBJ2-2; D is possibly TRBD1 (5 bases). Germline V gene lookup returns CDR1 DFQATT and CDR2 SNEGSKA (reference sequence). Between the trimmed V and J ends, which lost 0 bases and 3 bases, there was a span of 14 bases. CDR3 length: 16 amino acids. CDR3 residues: CSARDIRGGDTGELFF. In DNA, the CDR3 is TGCAGTGCTAGAGATATTAGGGGCGGCGACACCGGGGAGCTGTTTTTT.

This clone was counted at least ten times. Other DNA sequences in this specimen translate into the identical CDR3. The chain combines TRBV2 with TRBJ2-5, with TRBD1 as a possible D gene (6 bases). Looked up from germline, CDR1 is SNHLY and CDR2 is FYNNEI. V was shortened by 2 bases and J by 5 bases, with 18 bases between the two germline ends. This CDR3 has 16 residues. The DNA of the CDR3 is TGTGCCAGCAGTGAAAGTACCCCTACAGGGTTTGAGACCCAGTACTTC. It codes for CASSESTPTGFETQYF.

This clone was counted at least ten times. The CDR3 here is CSAQGAARGTEAFF. DNA of the CDR3: TGCAGTGCGCAAGGGGCCGCCCGGGGGACTGAAGCTTTCTTT. The gene calls are TRBV20-1 and TRBJ1-1; tentative D call: TRBD1 (5 bases). Germline V gene lookup returns CDR1 DFQATT and CDR2 SNEGSKA (reference sequence). The CDR3 has 14 amino acids. V was cut by 6 bases and J by 5 bases, with 19 bases left in between.

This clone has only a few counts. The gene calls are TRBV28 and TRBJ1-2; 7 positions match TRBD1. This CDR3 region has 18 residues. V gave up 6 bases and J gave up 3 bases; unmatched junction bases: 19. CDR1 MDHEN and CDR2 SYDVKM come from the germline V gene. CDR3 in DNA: TGTGCCAGCAGACCCGACAGGGTTCTCTCCCCCTTTGACTATGGCTACACCTTC. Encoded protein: CASRPDRVLSPFDYGYTF.